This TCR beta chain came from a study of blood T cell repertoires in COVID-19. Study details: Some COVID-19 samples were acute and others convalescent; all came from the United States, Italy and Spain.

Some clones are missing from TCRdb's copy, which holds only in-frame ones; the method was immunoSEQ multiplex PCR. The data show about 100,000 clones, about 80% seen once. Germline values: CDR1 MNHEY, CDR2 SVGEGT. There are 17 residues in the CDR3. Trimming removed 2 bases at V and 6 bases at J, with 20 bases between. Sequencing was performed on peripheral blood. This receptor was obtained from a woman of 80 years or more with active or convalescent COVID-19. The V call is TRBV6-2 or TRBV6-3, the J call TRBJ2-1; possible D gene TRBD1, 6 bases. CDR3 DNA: TGTGCCAGCAGTTACACTAGAGGGGGACGTTCGGGCAATGAGCAGTTCTTC. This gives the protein CASSYTRGGRSGNEQFF.